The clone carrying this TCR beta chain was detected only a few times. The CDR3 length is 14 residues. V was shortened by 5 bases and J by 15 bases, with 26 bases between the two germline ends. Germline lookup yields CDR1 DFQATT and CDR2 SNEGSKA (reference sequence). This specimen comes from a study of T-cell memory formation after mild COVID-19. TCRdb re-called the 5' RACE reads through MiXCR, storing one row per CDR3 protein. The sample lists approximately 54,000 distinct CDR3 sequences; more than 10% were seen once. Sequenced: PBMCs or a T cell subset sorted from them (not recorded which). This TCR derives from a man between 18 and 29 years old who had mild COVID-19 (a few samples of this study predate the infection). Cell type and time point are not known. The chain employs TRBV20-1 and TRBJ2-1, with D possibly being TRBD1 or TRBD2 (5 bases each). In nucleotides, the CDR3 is TGCAGTGCTGGGAGAGGGGCAGCCTCACCTACGGGGTTCTTC. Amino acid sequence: CSAGRGAASPTGFF.